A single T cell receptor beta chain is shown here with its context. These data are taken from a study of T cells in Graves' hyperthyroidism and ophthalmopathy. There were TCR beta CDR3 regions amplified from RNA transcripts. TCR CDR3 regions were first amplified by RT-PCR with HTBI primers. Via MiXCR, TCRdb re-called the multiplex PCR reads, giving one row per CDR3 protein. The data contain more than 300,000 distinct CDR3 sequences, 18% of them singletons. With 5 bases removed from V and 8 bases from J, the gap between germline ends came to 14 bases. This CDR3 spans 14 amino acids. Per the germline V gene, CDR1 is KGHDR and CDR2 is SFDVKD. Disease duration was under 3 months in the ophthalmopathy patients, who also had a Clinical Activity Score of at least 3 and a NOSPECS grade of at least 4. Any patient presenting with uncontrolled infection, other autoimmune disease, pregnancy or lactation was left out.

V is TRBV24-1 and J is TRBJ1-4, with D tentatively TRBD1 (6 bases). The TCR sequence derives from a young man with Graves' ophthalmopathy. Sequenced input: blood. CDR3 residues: CATSAGGLEEKLFF. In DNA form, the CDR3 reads TGTGCCACCAGTGCGGGGGGCCTGGAGGAAAAACTGTTTTTT.